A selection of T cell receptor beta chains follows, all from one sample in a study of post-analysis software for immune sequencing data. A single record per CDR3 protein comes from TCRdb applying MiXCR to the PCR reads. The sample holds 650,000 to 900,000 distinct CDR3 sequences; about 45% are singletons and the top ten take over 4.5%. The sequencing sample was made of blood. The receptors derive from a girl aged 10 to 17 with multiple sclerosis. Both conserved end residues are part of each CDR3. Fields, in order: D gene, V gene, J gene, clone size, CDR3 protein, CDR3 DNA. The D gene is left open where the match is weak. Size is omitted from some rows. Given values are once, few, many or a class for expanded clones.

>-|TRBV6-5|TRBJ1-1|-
CASSYFVGNTEAFF
TGTGCCAGCAGTTACTTCGTGGGGAACACTGAAGCTTTCTTT
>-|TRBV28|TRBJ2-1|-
CASSLEGGARYNEQFF
TGTGCCAGCAGTTTAGAGGGGGGGGCGCGGTACAATGAGCAGTTCTTC
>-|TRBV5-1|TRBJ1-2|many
CASSLEGGYGYTF
TGTGCCAGCAGTTTGGAAGGGGGCTATGGCTACACCTTC
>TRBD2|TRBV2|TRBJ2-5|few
CASRPSGRAETQYF
TGTGCCAGCAGACCTAGCGGGAGGGCAGAGACCCAGTACTTC
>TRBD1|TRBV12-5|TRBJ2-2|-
CASGYQGATGELFF
TGTGCTAGTGGTTACCAGGGGGCCACCGGGGAGCTGTTTTTT
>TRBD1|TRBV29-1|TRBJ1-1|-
CSAGDRGTEAFF
TGCAGCGCAGGGGACAGGGGAACTGAAGCTTTCTTT
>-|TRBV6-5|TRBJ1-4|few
CASSHHLVTANPKLNEKLFF
TGTGCCAGCAGTCACCACCTTGTAACTGCGAACCCGAAACTTAATGAAAAACTGTTTTTT
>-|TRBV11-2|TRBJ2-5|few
CASSPPEPKETQYF
TGTGCCAGCAGCCCCCCCGAGCCCAAAGAGACCCAGTACTTC
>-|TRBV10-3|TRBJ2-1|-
CAINGGTESNEQFF
TGTGCCATCAATGGGGGGACAGAATCCAATGAGCAGTTCTTC
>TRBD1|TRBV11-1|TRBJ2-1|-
CASSVDRGSYNEQFF
TGTGCCAGCAGCGTCGACAGGGGATCCTACAATGAGCAGTTCTTC
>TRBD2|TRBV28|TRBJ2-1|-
CASSTYRAGEEGNEQFF
TGTGCCAGCAGCACTTACCGGGCGGGAGAGGAGGGCAATGAGCAGTTCTTC
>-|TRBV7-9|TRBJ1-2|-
CASSLGGIDGYTF
TGTGCCAGCAGCTTAGGAGGTATCGATGGCTACACCTTC
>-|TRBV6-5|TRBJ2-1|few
CASSYSDGSYNEQFF
TGTGCCAGCAGTTACTCGGACGGCTCCTACAATGAGCAGTTCTTC
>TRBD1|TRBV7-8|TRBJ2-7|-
CASSLAGGALYEQYF
TGTGCCAGCAGCTTAGCAGGGGGCGCTTTGTACGAGCAGTACTTC
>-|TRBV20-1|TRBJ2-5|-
CSARARWSRVETQYF
TGCAGTGCTAGAGCCAGGTGGTCCAGGGTGGAGACCCAGTACTTC
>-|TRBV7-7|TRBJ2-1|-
CASSLEASEHNEQFF
TGTGCTAGCAGCTTAGAGGCTAGCGAGCACAATGAGCAGTTCTTC
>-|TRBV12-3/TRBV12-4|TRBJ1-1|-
CASSLGEGPAFF
TGTGCCAGCAGCCTCGGTGAGGGCCCGGCTTTCTTT
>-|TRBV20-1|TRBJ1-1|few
CSAPLVLGAEAFF
TGCAGTGCCCCTCTAGTCCTGGGGGCTGAAGCTTTCTTT